Following are 26 T cell receptor beta chains from one sample sequenced in a study of blood T cell repertoires in COVID-19. Sequencing used immunoSEQ multiplex PCR; TCRdb keeps in-frame clones, though not all of them. The sample includes about 300,000 clones, approximately 90% of them seen just once. Input material: peripheral blood. The receptors derive from a woman between 45 and 60 years old with COVID-19, enrolled during active disease.

The chain recombines TRBV19 with TRBJ1-2; TRBD1 agrees at 7 bases. The V and J ends lost 6 bases and 0 bases, in that order; junction bases with no gene match: 4. The CDR3 sequence is 14 residues long. Germline values: CDR1 LNHDA, CDR2 SQIVND (reference sequence). The CDR3 sequence: CASRVTGANYGYTF. CDR3 sequence (DNA): TGTGCCAGTAGGGTTACAGGGGCTAACTATGGCTACACCTTC.

CDR3 loop: CASSQGSSGAMREQFF. The CDR3 bases are TGTGCCAGCAGCCAAGGGAGTAGCGGGGCCATGAGGGAGCAGTTCTTC. The rearrangement links TRBV14 to TRBJ2-1; 8 bases fit TRBD2. Looked up from germline, CDR1 is SGHDN and CDR2 is FVKESK. V trimming: 1 base; J trimming: 10 bases; junction bases outside the gene matches: 12. The CDR3 contains 16 residues.

The chain links TRBV14 to TRBJ1-4; D unclear. The V end was cut by 2 bases, the J end by 8 bases, with 9 bases between. The CDR3 covers 13 residues. CDR1 and CDR2 from the germline V gene are SGHDN and FVKESK. The CDR3 DNA reads TGTGCCAGCAGCCAACCCTTTGCGGAAAAACTGTTTTTT. As protein: CASSQPFAEKLFF.

The CDR3 DNA reads as TGTGCCAGTAGTCCAGGGAACACCTACGAGCAGTACTTC. Encoded protein: CASSPGNTYEQYF. J is TRBJ2-7 and V is TRBV19, with D possibly being TRBD1 (5 bases). V lost 5 bases to trimming and J lost 2 bases, with 10 bases between them. CDR1 is LNHDA and CDR2 is SQIVND in the germline V gene (reference sequence). The CDR3 is 13 amino acids.

V is TRBV28 and J is TRBJ2-5; 9 bases align to TRBD1. There are 14 residues in the CDR3. The V segment lost 5 bases and the J segment 4 bases; nucleotides outside the gene matches: 5. Germline CDR1 is MDHEN and CDR2 is SYDVKM. CDR3 nucleotides: TGTGCCAGCAGTCTCCCACAGGGGGCAGAGACCCAGTACTTC. It codes for CASSLPQGAETQYF.

The chain has TRBV3-1 (or the pseudogene TRBV3-2) and TRBJ2-5; 8 nucleotides agree with TRBD2. V trimming: 3 bases; J trimming: 2 bases; junction bases outside the gene matches: 8. Germline V gene data show CDR1 as LGHDT and CDR2 as YNNKEL (reference sequence). This CDR3 contains 16 residues. This CDR3 reads CASSQTGLAGQETQYF. As DNA, the CDR3 is TGTGCCAGCAGCCAGACAGGACTAGCTGGGCAAGAGACCCAGTACTTC.

The CDR3 nucleotides are TGTGCCAGCAGCCAAGATCGACCAGGGGGGTACAATGAGCAGTTCTTC. The encoded protein is CASSQDRPGGYNEQFF. The V gene is TRBV3-1 (or the pseudogene TRBV3-2), the J gene TRBJ2-1; the D gene is possibly TRBD1 (7 bases). The V end was cut by 0 bases, the J end by 4 bases, with 13 bases between. The germline V gene has CDR1 LGHDT and CDR2 YNNKEL (reference sequence). This CDR3 comprises 16 residues.

This clone was detected a few times. The V call is TRBV7-2, the J call TRBJ1-2; TRBD1 might be the D (6 bases). This CDR3 spans 13 amino acids. Germline V lookup: CDR1 SGHTA, CDR2 FQGNSA. Trimming took 4 bases from V and 6 from J, leaving 12 bases between them. The CDR3 loop reads CASSSYRANGYTF. In nucleotides, the CDR3 is TGTGCCAGCAGCTCCTACAGGGCTAATGGCTACACCTTC.

This clone was observed once. CDR3 protein: CATSPGTSGKETQYF. The CDR3 DNA is TGTGCCACCAGTCCCGGGACTAGCGGAAAAGAGACCCAGTACTTC. The rearrangement uses TRBV24-1 and TRBJ2-5, with 11 bases matching TRBD2. CDR1 is KGHDR, CDR2 SFDVKD, per germline. J lost 3 bases, V lost 6 bases, and 5 bases had no gene match. The CDR3 totals 15 residues.

The V call is TRBV5-1, the J call TRBJ2-1; a weak D match, TRBD1 (5 bases). The V and J ends lost 1 base and 10 bases respectively, with 12 bases between them. This CDR3 is built from 13 residues. Per germline, CDR1 SGHRS and CDR2 YFSETQ. CDR3 DNA sequence: TGCGCCAGCAGCTTGCCCACAGGCCCCGAGCAGTTCTTC. It encodes CASSLPTGPEQFF.

The rearrangement links TRBV29-1 to TRBJ2-7, with D possibly matching TRBD1 (8 bases). Between the trimmed V and J ends, which lost 0 bases and 4 bases, there was a span of 16 bases. The length of the CDR3 is 15 residues. Germline assignment: CDR1 SQVTM and CDR2 ANQGSEA. The CDR3 spells CSVEDPGQGLYEQYF. The CDR3, as DNA: TGCAGCGTTGAAGACCCTGGACAGGGACTATACGAGCAGTACTTC.

The chain combines TRBV7-8 with TRBJ1-1; D is perhaps TRBD1 (5 bases). Germline V gene lookup returns CDR1 SGHVS and CDR2 FQNEAQ. V was pared by 1 base and J by 1 base, with 10 bases between. The length of the CDR3 is 15 residues. Here the CDR3 reads CASSLVQAENTEAFF. CDR3 sequence (DNA): TGTGCCAGCAGCTTAGTACAGGCCGAGAACACTGAAGCTTTCTTT.

The V and J genes are TRBV10-1 and TRBJ2-5; D is undetermined. The germline CDR1 and CDR2 sequences are WNHNN and SYGVQD (reference sequence). The CDR3 loop spans 16 amino acids. Trimming took 0 bases from V and 1 from J, leaving 12 bases between them. The CDR3: CASSESSPGSQETQYF. In nucleotides, the CDR3 is TGCGCCAGCAGTGAGTCATCCCCGGGTAGCCAAGAGACCCAGTACTTC.

The rearrangement uses TRBV18 and TRBJ2-7; 9 nucleotides align to TRBD1. This CDR3 spans 14 amino acids. The V segment lost 4 bases and the J segment 3 bases; nucleotides outside the gene matches: 4. Germline CDR1 and CDR2: KGHSH and LQKENI. CDR3 nucleotide sequence: TGTGCCAGCTCACTGGACAGGGGTCGCTACGAGCAGTACTTC. Protein product: CASSLDRGRYEQYF.

The gene calls are TRBV5-5 and TRBJ1-2; D is perhaps TRBD1 (5 bases). The V end was cut by 2 bases, the J end by 6 bases, with 14 bases between. CDR1 and CDR2 from the germline V gene are SGHKS and YYEKEE (reference sequence). The CDR3 consists of 14 residues. CDR3 sequence reads: CASSFFREGDGYTF. CDR3 nucleotides: TGTGCCAGCAGCTTCTTCAGGGAAGGGGATGGCTACACCTTC.

CDR3 bases: TGCGCCAGCAGCTTGGGAGGGGGCAGAGACTCACCCCTCCACTTT. This encodes CASSLGGGRDSPLHF. This sequence joins TRBV5-1 and TRBJ1-6, with 7 bases identical to TRBD1. CDR1 and CDR2 (germline): SGHRS, YFSETQ. With V trimmed by 0 bases and J by 10 bases, 7 bases remained unmatched. The CDR3 contains 15 residues. Full variable domain (outside the CDR3, taken from reference TRBV5-1 and TRBJ1-6): KAGVTQTPRYLIKTRGQQVTLSCSPISGHRSVSWYQQTPGQGLQFLFEYFSETQRNKGNFPGRFSGRQFSNSRSEMNVSTLELGDSALYLCASSLGGGRDSPLHFGNGTRLTVT.

This clone has only a few counts. The chain is built from TRBV6-5 and TRBJ2-1; 8 bases are shared with TRBD1. Germline assignment: CDR1 MNHEY and CDR2 SVGAGI. Germline trimming cut 0 bases from V and 5 bases from J; bases unmatched to any gene: 6. The CDR3 is 16 amino acids. The CDR3 spells CASSYSRTGLDNEQFF. DNA of the CDR3: TGTGCCAGCAGTTACTCAAGGACAGGGTTAGACAATGAGCAGTTCTTC.

This chain connects TRBV6-6 to TRBJ1-5, with 10 bases fitting TRBD1. V was clipped by 2 bases and J by 11 bases; unmatched bases: 6. The CDR3 spans 14 residues. CDR1 and CDR2 (germline): MNHNY, SVGAGI (reference sequence). This CDR3 reads CASSYGDRGPTQHF. CDR3 bases: TGTGCCAGCAGTTACGGGGACAGGGGTCCGACCCAGCATTTT.

The chain employs TRBV11-2 and TRBJ1-1; D perhaps matches TRBD1 (6 bases). Germline CDR1 SGHAT, CDR2 FQNNGV. The CDR3 consists of 14 residues. V lost 5 bases to trimming and J lost 4 bases, with 14 bases between them. In nucleotides, the CDR3 is TGTGCCAGCAGCCTGTACAGGGTAGCCACTGAAGCTTTCTTT. Encoded protein: CASSLYRVATEAFF.

The chain recombines TRBV30 with TRBJ2-3; 15 nucleotides line up with TRBD2. V shed 2 bases, J shed 6 bases, and the junction held 6 bases outside the gene matches. The CDR3 contains 16 residues. Per the germline V gene, CDR1 is GTSNPN and CDR2 is SVGIG (reference sequence). The CDR3 loop reads CAWSSDGLAGGDTQYF. DNA of the CDR3: TGTGCCTGGAGTTCAGACGGACTAGCGGGAGGGGATACGCAGTATTTT.

This clone was seen once. Additional DNA sequences in this sample encode the identical CDR3. The V call is TRBV7-3, the J call TRBJ2-7; 12 nucleotides line up with TRBD2. CDR1 is SGHTA and CDR2 is FQGTGA in the germline V gene. CDR3 length: 16 amino acids. Losses at the gene ends were 0 bases for V and 6 bases for J; bases not matched to a gene: 6. CDR3 region: CASSLTLAGGPREQYF. CDR3 DNA: TGTGCCAGCAGCTTAACGCTAGCGGGAGGGCCCCGCGAGCAGTACTTC.

The genes are TRBV29-1 and TRBJ2-7, with 8 bases matching TRBD2. The ends lost 2 bases at V and 3 bases at J; junction bases unmatched: 3. This CDR3 is 13 amino acids long. Germline-derived CDR1 and CDR2 are SQVTM and ANQGSEA. CDR3 in amino acids: CSVEISGSYEQYF. The CDR3 nucleotides read TGCAGCGTTGAAATCAGCGGGAGCTACGAGCAGTACTTC.

The chain joins TRBV11-2 to TRBJ2-7; 9 bases agree with TRBD1. The CDR3 is 14 amino acids. The V and J ends lost 5 bases and 4 bases, in that order; junction bases with no gene match: 6. Germline assignment: CDR1 SGHAT and CDR2 FQNNGV. The CDR3 coding sequence is TGTGCCAGCAGCCCCGGGACAGGGAATTACGAGCAGTACTTC. Its protein product is CASSPGTGNYEQYF. The full variable domain, in which reference TRBV11-2 and TRBJ2-7 provide the parts outside the CDR3, is EAGVAQSPRYKIIEKRQSVAFWCNPISGHATLYWYQQILGQGPKLLIQFQNNGVVDDSQLPKDRFSAERLKGVDSTLKIQPAKLEDSAVYLCASSPGTGNYEQYFGPGTRLTVT.

V is TRBV11-3 and J is TRBJ2-1; TRBD2 matches 8 bases. Per the germline V gene, CDR1 is SGHNT and CDR2 is YENEEA. Unmatched junction bases numbered 8, after V lost 4 bases and J lost 9 bases. The CDR3 has 14 residues. The chain's CDR3 is CASSSGLVLVEQFF. The CDR3 DNA sequence: TGTGCCAGCAGCTCGGGACTAGTCCTAGTTGAGCAGTTCTTC.

This clone was picked up one time. The chain joins TRBV5-4 to TRBJ2-1; 15 bases match TRBD2. J gave up 6 bases and V 0 bases, and 13 bases lay outside the gene matches. CDR1 SGHNT and CDR2 YYREEE come from the germline V gene (reference sequence). The CDR3 extends over 20 amino acids. For the CDR3, the DNA is TGTGCCAGCAGCTTGGACACCGGGACTAGCGGGAGGTGGAGGAGCAATGAGCAGTTCTTC. Translation gives CASSLDTGTSGRWRSNEQFF. The whole variable domain, remainder taken from reference TRBV5-4 and TRBJ2-1, is ETGVTQSPTHLIKTRGQQVTLRCSSQSGHNTVSWYQQALGQGPQFIFQYYREEENGRGNFPPRFSGLQFPNYSSELNVNALELDDSALYLCASSLDTGTSGRWRSNEQFFGPGTRLTVL.

The chain joins TRBV12-3 or TRBV12-4 to TRBJ2-1; 7 nucleotides align to TRBD1. The CDR3 length is 13 residues. V lost 11 bases to trimming and J lost 3 bases; unmatched junction nucleotides: 7. The CDR3 region is CAVAGGNYNEQFF. The CDR3, as DNA: TGTGCCGTTGCAGGGGGTAACTACAATGAGCAGTTCTTC.